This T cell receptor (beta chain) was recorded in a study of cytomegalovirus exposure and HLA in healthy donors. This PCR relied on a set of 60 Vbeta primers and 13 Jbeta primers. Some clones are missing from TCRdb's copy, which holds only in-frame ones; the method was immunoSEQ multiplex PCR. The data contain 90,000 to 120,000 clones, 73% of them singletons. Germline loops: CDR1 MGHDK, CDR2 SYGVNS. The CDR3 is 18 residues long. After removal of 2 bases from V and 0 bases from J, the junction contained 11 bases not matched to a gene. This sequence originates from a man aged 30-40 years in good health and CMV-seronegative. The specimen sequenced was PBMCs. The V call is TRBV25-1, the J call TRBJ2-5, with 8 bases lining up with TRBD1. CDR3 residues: CASSESRQGPQYQETQYF. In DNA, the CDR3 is TGTGCCAGCAGTGAAAGTCGACAGGGGCCCCAGTACCAAGAGACCCAGTACTTC.